This T cell receptor beta chain is from a study of T cell responses to AZD1222 COVID-19 vaccine. Study-wide findings and caveats: Donor demographics were predominantly white British with a female majority; clonal diversity may be underestimated.

The CDR3 spans 16 residues. The ends lost 3 bases at V and 2 bases at J; junction bases unmatched: 10. CDR1 SGHAT and CDR2 FQDESV come from the germline V gene (reference sequence). To note about this clone: The antigen is undetermined.

Profiling relied on immunoSEQ multiplex PCR, and the TCRdb table lists in-frame clones only, not all of them. Here the sample spans about 120,000 clones, roughly 92% being singletons. Sample: peripheral blood, taken on day 0 of AZD1222 vaccination. This receptor was identified in an adult in good health. This chain connects TRBV11-1 to TRBJ2-7, with TRBD2 matching over 7 bases. The chain's CDR3 is CASSFGLIGGTYEQYF. In nucleotides, the CDR3 is TGTGCCAGCAGCTTCGGACTAATCGGGGGGACCTACGAGCAGTACTTC. Full variable domain (rest looked up from reference TRBV11-1 and TRBJ2-7): EAEVAQSPRYKITEKSQAVAFWCDPISGHATLYWYRQILGQGPELLVQFQDESVVDDSQLPKDRFSAERLKGVDSTLKIQPAELGDSAMYLCASSFGLIGGTYEQYFGPGTRLTVT.